The source of this T cell receptor beta chain is a study of blood T cell repertoires in COVID-19. Looking at the study overall: Whether acute or convalescent, the COVID-19 samples came from the United States, Italy and Spain. In each case, the material was cDNA or gDNA derived from T cells, B-cell-depleted T cells, or PBMCs.

Recruited during active infection, patients (from Seattle) were subsequently followed longitudinally. Under the authors' procedure: Reference gene primers were amplified, and this amplification served to estimate nucleated cell counts. Method: immunoSEQ multiplex PCR; TCRdb's copy keeps in-frame clones and lacks some. V and J calls plus clone size are reproduced from that table; the DNA served to infer D and trimming. In the table there are about 68,000 clones, roughly 90% of which are singletons. The sequence came from a man between 40 and 49 years old with COVID-19, enrolled during active disease. Sequenced sample: peripheral blood.

The CDR3 protein is CATSASTGYEQYF. The CDR3 bases are TGTGCCACCAGTGCTTCCACAGGGTACGAGCAGTACTTC. The chain recombines TRBV24-1 with TRBJ2-7; a possible D gene is TRBD1 (6 bases). The CDR3 totals 13 residues. The germline V and J ends were trimmed by 5 bases and 4 bases, with 11 bases remaining between them. CDR1 and CDR2 (germline): KGHDR, SFDVKD.